The clone carrying this T cell receptor beta chain turned up a few times. Its target is not known. The sample originates from a study of cytotoxic CD8 clonotypes in ibrutinib-treated CLL. Study context: The study included 11 relapsed/refractory and about 16 treatment-naive patients; 17 to 18 had IGHV unmutated disease.

Study findings and constraints: Clonality went up at the time of ibrutinib response, stayed stable in sustained remission, and later dropped back toward its baseline level at progression.

Data came from immunoSEQ multiplex PCR; TCRdb stores just in-frame clones and leaves some out. Of approximately 280,000 clones listed, 65% to 85% are singletons. The CDR3 is 14 amino acids. CDR1 is MNHEY and CDR2 is SMNVEV in the germline V gene (reference sequence). V lost 3 bases, J lost 3 bases, and 11 bases lay in between. The specimen comprised PBMCs, sampled at disease progression, from a patient treated with ibrutinib. This chain connects TRBV27 to TRBJ2-5; D gene uncertain. This receptor was taken from a human donor with chronic lymphocytic leukemia. CDR3 region: CASSFRGSKETQYF. The DNA of the CDR3 is TGTGCCAGCAGTTTTCGTGGCAGCAAAGAGACCCAGTACTTC.